Described below is a single TCR beta chain sequence and its context. Antigen unknown. The V end was cut by 5 bases, the J end by 6 bases, with 11 bases between. CDR3 length: 13 amino acids. Isolated per sample were at least 6 million PBMCs. The sample originates from a study of blood T cells in healthy people across ages. Whole-study findings and limits: Those diversity estimates obtained from one million T cells were thought to be underestimates. The long-lived group displayed more naive CD4+ cells, plus higher diversity, than the aged donors did.

A second PCR of 7 to 11 cycles used a sample-barcoded 5' primer and a J-beta primer mix. Sequencing yielded, for each sample, at least 2.5 million paired-end reads carrying CDR3. TCRdb re-derived calls from the 5' RACE reads in MiXCR, one entry per CDR3 protein. The sample contains 700,000 to 1,000,000 distinct CDR3 sequences, approximately 44% of which appear only once. This sequence was found in a man in his fifties or sixties in good health. The specimen was blood. V gene TRBV12-3 or TRBV12-4 combines with J gene TRBJ1-5; possibly TRBD1 for D (5 bases). Written as DNA, the CDR3 is TGTGCCAGCAGTCCCACAGGCGTTCAGCCCCAGCATTTT. Protein sequence: CASSPTGVQPQHF.